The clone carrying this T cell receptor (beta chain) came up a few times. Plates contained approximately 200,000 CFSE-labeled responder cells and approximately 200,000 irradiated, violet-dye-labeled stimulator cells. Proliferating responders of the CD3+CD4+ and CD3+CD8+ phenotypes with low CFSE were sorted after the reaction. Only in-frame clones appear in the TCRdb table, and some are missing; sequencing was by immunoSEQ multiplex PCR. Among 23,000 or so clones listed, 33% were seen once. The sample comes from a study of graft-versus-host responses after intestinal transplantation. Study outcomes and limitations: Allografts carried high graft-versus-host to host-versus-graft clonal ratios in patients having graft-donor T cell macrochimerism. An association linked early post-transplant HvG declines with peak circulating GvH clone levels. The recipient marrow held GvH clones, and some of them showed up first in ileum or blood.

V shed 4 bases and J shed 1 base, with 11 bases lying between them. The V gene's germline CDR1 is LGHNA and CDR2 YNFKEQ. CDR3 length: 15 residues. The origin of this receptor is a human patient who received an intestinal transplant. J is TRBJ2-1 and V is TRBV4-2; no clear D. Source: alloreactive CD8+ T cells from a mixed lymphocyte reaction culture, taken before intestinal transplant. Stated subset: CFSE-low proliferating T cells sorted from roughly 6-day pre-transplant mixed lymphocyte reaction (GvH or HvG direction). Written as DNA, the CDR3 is TGTGCCAGCAGCCGTCGCTCCCTTTCCTACAATGAGCAGTTCTTC. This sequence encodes CASSRRSLSYNEQFF.